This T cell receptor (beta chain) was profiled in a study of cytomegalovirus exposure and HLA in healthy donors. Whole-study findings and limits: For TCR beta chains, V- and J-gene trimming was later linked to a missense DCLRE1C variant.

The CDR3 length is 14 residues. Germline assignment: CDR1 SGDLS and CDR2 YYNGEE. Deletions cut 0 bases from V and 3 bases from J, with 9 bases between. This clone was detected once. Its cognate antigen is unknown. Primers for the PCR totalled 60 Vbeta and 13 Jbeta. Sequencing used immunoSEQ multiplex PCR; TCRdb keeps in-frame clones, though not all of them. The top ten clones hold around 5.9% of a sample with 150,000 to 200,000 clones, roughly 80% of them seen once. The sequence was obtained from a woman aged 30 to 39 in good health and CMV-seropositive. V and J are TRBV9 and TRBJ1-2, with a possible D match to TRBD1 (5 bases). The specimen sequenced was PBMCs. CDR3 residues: CASSVDLGDYGYTF. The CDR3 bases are TGTGCCAGCAGCGTAGATCTAGGGGACTATGGCTACACCTTC.